The T cell receptor (beta chain) described here comes from a study of cytomegalovirus exposure and HLA in healthy donors. General observations from the study: As a later analysis showed, a missense DCLRE1C variant was linked to trimming of TCR beta V- and J-genes.

This clone showed up just a few times. What it recognizes is unknown. The V end lost 0 bases, the J end lost 7 bases, and 16 bases lay between the germline ends. This CDR3 is built from 16 residues. Germline V gene lookup returns CDR1 SGHNT and CDR2 YYREEE (reference sequence). Primers: 60 Vbeta forward and 13 Jbeta reverse. Some clones are missing from TCRdb's copy, which holds only in-frame ones; the method was immunoSEQ multiplex PCR. The sample includes around 95,000 clones, 78% of them seen just once. The chain has TRBV5-4 and TRBJ1-4; a possible D gene is TRBD1 (6 bases). Sequenced material: PBMCs. The clonotype comes from a woman aged 40 to 50 in good health and CMV-seropositive. CDR3 region: CASSLGGRTDSEKLFF. The CDR3, as DNA: TGTGCCAGCAGCTTGGGCGGTCGGACAGACAGTGAAAAACTGTTTTTT.